The 5 T cell receptor beta chains below come from one sample, sequenced in a study of Graves' ophthalmopathy and Graves' hyperthyroidism. Amplifying from RNA transcripts, the study obtained TCR beta CDR3 regions. RT-PCR in the first round used HTBI primers; a second-round multiplex PCR followed. TCRdb fed the multiplex PCR reads into MiXCR, producing one record per CDR3 protein. The sample carries nearly 400,000 distinct CDR3 sequences, about 16% recorded once. The specimen sequenced was peripheral blood. These receptors were collected from a woman aged 18 to 35 with Graves' ophthalmopathy.

In its sample, this clonotype was seen many times. The V gene is TRBV6-2 or TRBV6-3, the J gene TRBJ2-2; 9 positions agree with TRBD2. The V gene's germline CDR1 is MNHEY and CDR2 SVGEGT. J lost 2 bases, V lost 5 bases, and 12 bases had no gene match. This CDR3 is 18 amino acids long. The CDR3 loop reads CASSNFIGTSLNTGELFF. In nucleotides, the CDR3 is TGTGCCAGCAGTAATTTCATAGGGACTAGCTTAAACACCGGGGAGCTGTTTTTT.

This clonotype is medium-sized by share. The chain employs TRBV6-1 and TRBJ2-2; D is uncertain. The germline V gene encodes CDR1 MNHNS and CDR2 SASEGT. CDR3 length: 10 amino acids. Trimming shortened V by 8 bases and J by 5 bases, and 3 bases separated the two germline ends. The CDR3 sequence is CASGTGELFF. CDR3 DNA sequence: TGTGCCAGCGGAACCGGGGAGCTGTTTTTT.

This clonotype was picked up one time. In DNA, the CDR3 is TGTGCCAGCACCAGGACTAGCGGGGGTCGCTACGAGCAGTACTTC. It translates to CASTRTSGGRYEQYF. The genes are TRBV27 and TRBJ2-7, with 13 bases matching TRBD2. The CDR3 sequence is 15 residues long. The ends lost 7 bases at V and 3 bases at J; junction bases unmatched: 6. Per the germline V gene, CDR1 is MNHEY and CDR2 is SMNVEV (reference sequence).

This clonotype was seen many times. The rearrangement links TRBV12-3 or TRBV12-4 to TRBJ1-1, with 10 nucleotides matching TRBD1. The V gene end was trimmed by 4 bases and the J gene end by 0 bases; junction bases not matched to a gene: 5. This CDR3 contains 16 residues. The CDR3 region has the DNA TGTGCCAGCAGTTCCGGGACAGGGGCCCTGAACACTGAAGCTTTCTTT. It specifies CASSSGTGALNTEAFF.

The chain combines TRBV6-5 with TRBJ2-7; no clear D gene. This CDR3 comprises 14 residues. V lost 2 bases to trimming and J lost 2 bases, with 10 bases between them. Germline values: CDR1 MNHEY, CDR2 SVGAGI. The CDR3 nucleotides read TGTGCCAGCAGTTACCTTGACGTAGCCTACGAGCAGTACTTC. This codes for CASSYLDVAYEQYF.